This entry is about one TCR beta chain. What antigen it recognizes has not been identified. No much larger clonotype is one base removed from it; base qualities were not supplied. Library creation used RT-PCR. Sequencing instrument: Illumina HiSeq 2500. TCRdb trimmed public reads at Q25 via fastp, called clones via MiXCR and kept in-frame beta chains. Every distinct CDR3 protein forms one entry, paired with its most common genes and DNA. The sample yields approximately 520,000 distinct CDR3 sequences; approximately 15% were counted once. The ten largest clones represent over 2.5% of the sample. This specimen belongs to a study of response to subunit inactivated influenza vaccine (dated by TCRdb to 2017 to 2018). Notes on the research overall: Deep quantitative T cell receptor repertoire profiling was used in the study to track responses to a trivalent subunit inactivated influenza vaccine. Results the study describes overall, beyond this receptor: According to the authors, only a limited number of new T cells may be recruited by each seasonal influenza vaccination.

Compared with germline, V lacks 5 bases and J lacks 1 base; bases without a gene match: 12. From its cysteine to its phenylalanine, the CDR3 spans 17 amino acids. Only the CDR3 DNA stays, 51 bases, in frame from base 1. According to the germline V gene, CDR1 reads KGHDR and CDR2 reads SFDVKD. The chain couples TRBV24-1 to TRBJ2-7; TRBD1 agrees with 8 junctional bases. This TCR derives from a man in his fifties or sixties who received an inactivated influenza vaccine. Donor details come from another sample of the same person, matched by shared clones. The specimen comprised CD4+ T cells sorted from PBMCs, sampled around 25 months after vaccination. The nucleotide sequence is TGTGCCACCAGTGGAGACAGGGGATATTACGAGTCCTACGAGCAGTACTTC. It codes for CATSGDRGYYESYEQYF.